This TCR beta chain appears in the sequencing data of a study of blood T cell repertoires in COVID-19. Overall study: T cells, B-cell-depleted T cells, or PBMCs supplied cDNA or gDNA.

This table comes from immunoSEQ multiplex PCR, and its TCRdb copy is limited to in-frame clones, with some not included. The table shows about 150,000 clones, with around 87% occurring only once. There are 12 residues in the CDR3. CDR1 and CDR2 from the germline V gene are SQVTM and ANQGSEA. V shed 7 bases and J shed 4 bases, with 13 bases lying between them. V usage is TRBV29-1 and J usage is TRBJ2-5, with D perhaps TRBD1 (6 bases). What was sequenced was peripheral blood. This TCR was recovered from a man of 80 years or more with acute or convalescent COVID-19. CDR3 protein: CSAGQGLETQYF. CDR3 in DNA: TGCAGCGCCGGTCAGGGGCTAGAGACCCAGTACTTC.